This TCR beta chain was observed in a study of blood T cell repertoires in COVID-19. Across the study: Acute and convalescent COVID-19 samples came from the United States, Italy and Spain. PBMCs, B-cell-depleted T cells, or T cells provided the cDNA or gDNA that made up the material.

Trimming removed 0 bases at V and 0 bases at J, with 5 bases between. Looked up from germline, CDR1 is LGHDT and CDR2 is YNNKEL (reference sequence). The CDR3 runs to 15 residues. Seattle patients were enrolled during active infection and followed longitudinally. The repertoire was sequenced with immunoSEQ multiplex PCR; TCRdb's copy has only in-frame clones and lacks some. Found here are 130,000 or so clones, about 88% of them singletons; the top ten hold roughly 2.5%. Sequenced sample: peripheral blood. The clonotype comes from a human donor with COVID-19, enrolled during active disease. The donor label of this sample is uncertain. The chain is built from TRBV3-1 (or the pseudogene TRBV3-2) and TRBJ2-2; no reliable D call. The chain's CDR3 is CASSQDSANTGELFF. The DNA for the CDR3 is TGTGCCAGCAGCCAAGACAGCGCGAACACCGGGGAGCTGTTTTTT.